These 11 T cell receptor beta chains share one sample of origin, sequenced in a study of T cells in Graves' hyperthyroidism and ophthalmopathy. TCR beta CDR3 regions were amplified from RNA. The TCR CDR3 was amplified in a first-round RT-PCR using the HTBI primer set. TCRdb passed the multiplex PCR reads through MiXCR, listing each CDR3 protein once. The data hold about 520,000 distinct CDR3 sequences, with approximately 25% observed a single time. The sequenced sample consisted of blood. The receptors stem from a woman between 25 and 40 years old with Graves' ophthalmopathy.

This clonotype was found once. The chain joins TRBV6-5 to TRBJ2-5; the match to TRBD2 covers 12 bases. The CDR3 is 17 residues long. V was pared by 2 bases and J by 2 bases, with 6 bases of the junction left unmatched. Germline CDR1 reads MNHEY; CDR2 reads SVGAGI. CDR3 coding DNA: TGTGCCAGCAGTTACCTCAGACTAGCGGGGGAACAAGAGACCCAGTACTTC. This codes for CASSYLRLAGEQETQYF.

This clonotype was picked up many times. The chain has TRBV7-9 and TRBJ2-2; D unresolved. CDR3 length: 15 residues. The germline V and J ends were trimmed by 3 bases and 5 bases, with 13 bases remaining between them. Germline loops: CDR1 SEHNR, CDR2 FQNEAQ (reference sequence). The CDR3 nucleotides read TGTGCCAGCAGCTTGGCCACCGCCGATACCGGGGAGCTGTTTTTT. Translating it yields CASSLATADTGELFF.

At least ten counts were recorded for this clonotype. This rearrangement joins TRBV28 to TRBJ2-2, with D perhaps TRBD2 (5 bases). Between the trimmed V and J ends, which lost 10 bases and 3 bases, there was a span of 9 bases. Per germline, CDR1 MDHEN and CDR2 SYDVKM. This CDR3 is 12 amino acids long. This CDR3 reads CATQRYTGELFF. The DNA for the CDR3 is TGTGCCACTCAGCGGTACACCGGGGAGCTGTTTTTT.

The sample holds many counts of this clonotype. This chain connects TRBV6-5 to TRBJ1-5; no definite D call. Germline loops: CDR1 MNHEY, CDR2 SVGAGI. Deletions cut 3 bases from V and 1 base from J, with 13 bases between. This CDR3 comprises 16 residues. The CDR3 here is CASSYSGNRSNQPQHF. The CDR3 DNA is TGTGCCAGCAGTTATTCAGGAAATAGGAGCAATCAGCCCCAGCATTTT.

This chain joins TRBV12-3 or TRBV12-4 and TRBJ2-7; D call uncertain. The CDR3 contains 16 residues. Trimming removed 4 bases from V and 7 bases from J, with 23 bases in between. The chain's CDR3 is CASSSPPGPTSWEQYF. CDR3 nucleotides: TGTGCCAGCAGTTCCCCCCCGGGCCCTACCTCGTGGGAGCAGTACTTC.

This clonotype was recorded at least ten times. Here the CDR3 DNA reads TGCAGTGCTAGTACGGACAGGGATTTCACAGATACGCAGTATTTT. Its translation: CSASTDRDFTDTQYF. The rearrangement joins TRBV20-1 to TRBJ2-3, with TRBD1 matching 8 bases. Germline V gene sequence: CDR1 DFQATT, CDR2 SNEGSKA (reference sequence). The CDR3 contains 15 residues. The trim removed 3 bases at V and 2 bases at J, leaving 7 bases unmatched.

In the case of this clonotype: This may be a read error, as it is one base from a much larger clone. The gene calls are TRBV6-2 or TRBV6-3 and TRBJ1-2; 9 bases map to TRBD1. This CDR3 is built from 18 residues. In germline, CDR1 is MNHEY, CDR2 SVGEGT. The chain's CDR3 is CASSLNPGTGLTTYVYTF. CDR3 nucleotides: TGTGCCAGCAGCCTGAACCCCGGGACAGGGCTAACCACATATGTCTACACCTTC.

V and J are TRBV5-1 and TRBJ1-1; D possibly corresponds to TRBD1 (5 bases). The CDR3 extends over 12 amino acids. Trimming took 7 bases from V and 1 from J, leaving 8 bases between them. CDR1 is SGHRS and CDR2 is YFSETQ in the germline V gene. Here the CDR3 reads CASLGQNTEAFF. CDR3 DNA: TGCGCCAGCCTCGGACAGAACACTGAAGCTTTCTTT.

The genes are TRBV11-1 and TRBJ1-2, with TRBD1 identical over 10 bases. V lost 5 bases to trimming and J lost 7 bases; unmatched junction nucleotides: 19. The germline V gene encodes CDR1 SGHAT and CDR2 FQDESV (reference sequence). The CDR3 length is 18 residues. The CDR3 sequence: CASSRVASGTGVIGGYTF. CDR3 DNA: TGTGCCAGCAGCAGAGTCGCATCCGGGACAGGGGTAATAGGTGGCTACACCTTC.

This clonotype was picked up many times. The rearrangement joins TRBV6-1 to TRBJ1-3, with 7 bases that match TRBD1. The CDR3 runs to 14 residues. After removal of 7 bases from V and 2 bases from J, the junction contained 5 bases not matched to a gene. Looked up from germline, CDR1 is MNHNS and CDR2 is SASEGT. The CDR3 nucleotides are TGTGCCAGCACCCCAGGGGGGACTGGAAACACCATATATTTT. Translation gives CASTPGGTGNTIYF.

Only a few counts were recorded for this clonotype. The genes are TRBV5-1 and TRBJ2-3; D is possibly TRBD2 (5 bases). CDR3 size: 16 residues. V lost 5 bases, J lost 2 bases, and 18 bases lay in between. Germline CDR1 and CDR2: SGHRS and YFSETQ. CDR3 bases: TGCGCCAGCAGAAATCGGGGTGATCCATACACAGATACGCAGTATTTT. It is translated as CASRNRGDPYTDTQYF. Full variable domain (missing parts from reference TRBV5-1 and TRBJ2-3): KAGVTQTPRYLIKTRGQQVTLSCSPISGHRSVSWYQQTPGQGLQFLFEYFSETQRNKGNFPGRFSGRQFSNSRSEMNVSTLELGDSALYLCASRNRGDPYTDTQYFGPGTRLTVL.